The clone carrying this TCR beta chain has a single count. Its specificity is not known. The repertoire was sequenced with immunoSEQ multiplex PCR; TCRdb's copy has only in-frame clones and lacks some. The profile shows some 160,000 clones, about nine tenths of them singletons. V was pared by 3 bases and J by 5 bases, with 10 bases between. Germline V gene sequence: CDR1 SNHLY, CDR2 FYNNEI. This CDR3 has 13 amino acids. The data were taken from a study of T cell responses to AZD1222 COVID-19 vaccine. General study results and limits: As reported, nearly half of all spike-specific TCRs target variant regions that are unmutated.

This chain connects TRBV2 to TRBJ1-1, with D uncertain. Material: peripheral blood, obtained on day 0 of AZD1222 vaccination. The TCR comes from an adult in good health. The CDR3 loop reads CASSETVATEAFF. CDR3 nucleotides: TGTGCCAGCAGTGAGACCGTCGCGACTGAAGCTTTCTTT.